The TCR beta chain described here comes from a study of Ad26.COV2.S vaccination and SARS-CoV-2 variants. As for the study in general: The donor participated in the COV1001 trial, in its Ad26.COV2.S arm.

Produced via immunoSEQ multiplex PCR; TCRdb's table is partial and in-frame only. The sample lists 300,000 to 350,000 clones; approximately 86% were seen once. Treatment indicated: around 19 received Ad26.COV2.S at low or high dose, single or two shots; five or six received placebo; per-sample allocation not given. The investigators took samples on day 63 after the first vaccine or placebo injection. The donor was a Boston adult aged 18-55 years. It was Wuhan-strain SARS-CoV-2 spike that the Ad26 vaccine vector expressed. Study observations and caveats: The study found similar non-spike TCR breadth in vaccine and placebo recipients.

Comments on this clone: As yet, its antigen is unknown.

CDR3 length equals 15 residues. CDR1 and CDR2 (germline): LGHNA, YSLEER. The V gene lost 0 bases and the J gene lost 2 bases, with 10 bases spanning the gap. The receptor's source is a person between 18 and 65 years old who received the Ad26.COV2.S COVID-19 vaccine or a placebo. This specimen was peripheral blood, taken in a trial of Ad26.COV2.S vaccine versus placebo. The V and J genes are TRBV4-3 and TRBJ1-1; D unclear. As DNA, the CDR3 is TGCGCCAGCAGCCAAGAGCCAAGGCAAAACACTGAAGCTTTCTTT. Translated: CASSQEPRQNTEAFF.